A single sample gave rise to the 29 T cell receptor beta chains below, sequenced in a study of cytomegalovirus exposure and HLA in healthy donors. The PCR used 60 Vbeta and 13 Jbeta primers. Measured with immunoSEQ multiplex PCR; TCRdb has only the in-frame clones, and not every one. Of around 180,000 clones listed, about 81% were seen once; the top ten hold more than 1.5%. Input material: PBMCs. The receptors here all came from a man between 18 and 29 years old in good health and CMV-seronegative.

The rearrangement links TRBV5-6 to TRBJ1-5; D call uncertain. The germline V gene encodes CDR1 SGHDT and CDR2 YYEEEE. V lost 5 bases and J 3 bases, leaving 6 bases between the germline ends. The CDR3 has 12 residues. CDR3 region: CASSAINQPQHF. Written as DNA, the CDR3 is TGTGCCAGCAGTGCTATCAATCAGCCCCAGCATTTT.

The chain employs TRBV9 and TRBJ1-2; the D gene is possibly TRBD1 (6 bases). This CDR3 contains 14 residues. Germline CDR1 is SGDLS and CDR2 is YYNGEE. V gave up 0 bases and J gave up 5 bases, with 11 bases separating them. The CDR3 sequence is CASSVGGGPYGYTF. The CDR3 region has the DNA TGTGCCAGCAGCGTAGGGGGGGGGCCGTATGGCTACACCTTC.

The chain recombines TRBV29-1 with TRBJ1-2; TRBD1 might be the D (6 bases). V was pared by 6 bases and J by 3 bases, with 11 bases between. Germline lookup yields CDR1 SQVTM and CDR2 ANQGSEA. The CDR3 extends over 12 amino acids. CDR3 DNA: TGCAGCGTCGCAGGGGATTACTATGGCTACACCTTC. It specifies CSVAGDYYGYTF.

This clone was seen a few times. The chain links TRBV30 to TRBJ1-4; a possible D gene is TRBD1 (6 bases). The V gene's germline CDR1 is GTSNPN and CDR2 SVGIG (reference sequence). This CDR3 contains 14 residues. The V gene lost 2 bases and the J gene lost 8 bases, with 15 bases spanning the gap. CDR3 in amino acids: CAWSLTGRGEKLFF. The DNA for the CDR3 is TGTGCCTGGAGTCTTACAGGGAGGGGCGAAAAACTGTTTTTT.

This CDR3 reads CASSGDSGRARQYF. CDR3 DNA sequence: TGCGCCAGCAGCGGGGACAGCGGGAGGGCCCGGCAGTACTTC. V gene TRBV5-1 combines with J gene TRBJ2-7, with 10 bases aligning to TRBD2. The germline CDR1 and CDR2 sequences are SGHRS and YFSETQ. The J segment lost 9 bases and the V segment lost 4 bases, leaving 10 bases of the junction unmatched. The CDR3 consists of 14 residues.

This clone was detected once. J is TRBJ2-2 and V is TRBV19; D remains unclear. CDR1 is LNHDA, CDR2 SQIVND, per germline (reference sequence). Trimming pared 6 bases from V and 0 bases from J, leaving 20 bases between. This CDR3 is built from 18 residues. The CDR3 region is CASSPFGWASPNTGELFF. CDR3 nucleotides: TGTGCCAGTAGCCCATTTGGGTGGGCTTCACCGAACACCGGGGAGCTGTTTTTT.

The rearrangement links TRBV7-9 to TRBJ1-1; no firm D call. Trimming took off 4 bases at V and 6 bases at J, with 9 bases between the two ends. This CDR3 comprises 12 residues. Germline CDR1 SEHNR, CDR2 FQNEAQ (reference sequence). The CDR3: CASSSDSAEAFF. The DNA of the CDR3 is TGTGCCAGCAGCTCAGATTCCGCTGAAGCTTTCTTT.

The DNA of the CDR3 is TGTGCCAGCAGCTTTCTTAGCGCTAGCACAGATACGCAGTATTTT. The encoded protein is CASSFLSASTDTQYF. The chain recombines TRBV11-2 with TRBJ2-3; D is perhaps TRBD2 (5 bases). The germline gives CDR1 SGHAT, CDR2 FQNNGV. This CDR3 is 15 amino acids long. V was clipped by 3 bases and J by 0 bases, with 10 bases between them. Combining the CDR3 with reference TRBV11-2 and TRBJ2-3 gives the whole variable domain EAGVAQSPRYKIIEKRQSVAFWCNPISGHATLYWYQQILGQGPKLLIQFQNNGVVDDSQLPKDRFSAERLKGVDSTLKIQPAKLEDSAVYLCASSFLSASTDTQYFGPGTRLTVL.

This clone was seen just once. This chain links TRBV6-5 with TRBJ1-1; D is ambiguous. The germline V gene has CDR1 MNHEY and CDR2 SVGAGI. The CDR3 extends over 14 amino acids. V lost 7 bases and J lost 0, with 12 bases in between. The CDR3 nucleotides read TGTGCCAGCAAAGAACGGGGAGTGAACACTGAAGCTTTCTTT. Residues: CASKERGVNTEAFF.

The CDR3, as DNA: TGCGCCAGCAGCCAACGACCAAACAGGGTTAGGGGTGGCGGGGAGCTGTTTTTT. Translation gives CASSQRPNRVRGGGELFF. V and J are TRBV4-3 and TRBJ2-2; maybe TRBD1 (6 bases). Looked up from germline, CDR1 is LGHNA and CDR2 is YSLEER. The ends were cut back, 2 bases at V and 7 bases at J, with 23 bases in the middle. CDR3 length: 18 amino acids.

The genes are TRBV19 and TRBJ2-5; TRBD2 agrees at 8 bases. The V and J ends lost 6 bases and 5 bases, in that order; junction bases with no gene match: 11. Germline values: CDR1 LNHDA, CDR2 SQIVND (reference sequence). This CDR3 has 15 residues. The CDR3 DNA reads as TGTGCCAGTAGCCCTTCGGGAGGGGATGGGGAGACCCAGTACTTC. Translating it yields CASSPSGGDGETQYF.

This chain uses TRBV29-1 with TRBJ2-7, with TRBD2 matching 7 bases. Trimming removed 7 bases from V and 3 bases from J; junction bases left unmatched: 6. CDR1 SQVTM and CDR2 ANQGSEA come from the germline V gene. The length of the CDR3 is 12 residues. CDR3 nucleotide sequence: TGCAGCGCCAGGGAGGGCCTCTACGAGCAGTACTTC. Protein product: CSAREGLYEQYF.

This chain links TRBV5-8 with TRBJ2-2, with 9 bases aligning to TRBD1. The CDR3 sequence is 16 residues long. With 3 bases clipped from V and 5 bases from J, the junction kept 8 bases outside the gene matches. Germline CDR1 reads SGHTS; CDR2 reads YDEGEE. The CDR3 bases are TGTGCCAGCAGCTCCTGGACAGGGGTCAAAACCGGGGAGCTGTTTTTT. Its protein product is CASSSWTGVKTGELFF.

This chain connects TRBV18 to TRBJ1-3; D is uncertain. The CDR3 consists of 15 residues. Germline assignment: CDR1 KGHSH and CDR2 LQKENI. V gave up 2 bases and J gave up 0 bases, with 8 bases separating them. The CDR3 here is CASSPITGSGNTIYF. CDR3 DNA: TGTGCCAGCTCACCAATTACCGGCTCTGGAAACACCATATATTTT.

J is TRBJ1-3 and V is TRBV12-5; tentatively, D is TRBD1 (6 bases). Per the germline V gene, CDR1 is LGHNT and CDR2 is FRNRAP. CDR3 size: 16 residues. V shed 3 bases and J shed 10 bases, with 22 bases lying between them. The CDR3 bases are TGTGCTAGTGGTTTTTCGGGGGGCTCGGATTTTTTAACCATATATTTT. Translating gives CASGFSGGSDFLTIYF.

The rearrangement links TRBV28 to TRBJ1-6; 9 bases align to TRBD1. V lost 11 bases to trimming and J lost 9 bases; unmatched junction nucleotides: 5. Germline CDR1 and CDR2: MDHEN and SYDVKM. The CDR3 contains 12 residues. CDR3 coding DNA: TGTGCCTGTAGGACAGGGGTTTCACCCCTCCACTTT. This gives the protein CACRTGVSPLHF. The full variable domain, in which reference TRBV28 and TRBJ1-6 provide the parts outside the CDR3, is DVKVTQSSRYLVKRTGEKVFLECVQDMDHENMFWYRQDPGLGLRLIYFSYDVKMKEKGDIPEGYSVSREKKERFSLILESASTNQTSMYLCACRTGVSPLHFGNGTRLTVT.

The chain's CDR3 is CASSEAWQNTEAFF. The CDR3 region has the DNA TGTGCCAGCAGTGAAGCGTGGCAGAACACTGAAGCTTTCTTT. The genes are TRBV6-1 and TRBJ1-1; no clear D gene. This CDR3 region has 14 residues. Trimming pared 0 bases from V and 1 base from J, leaving 6 bases between. Germline CDR1 and CDR2: MNHNS and SASEGT.

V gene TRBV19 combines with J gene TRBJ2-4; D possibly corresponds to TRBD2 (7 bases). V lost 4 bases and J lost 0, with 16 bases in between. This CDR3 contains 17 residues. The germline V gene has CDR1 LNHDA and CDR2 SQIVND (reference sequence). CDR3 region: CASSTREGDLAKNIQYF. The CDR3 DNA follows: TGTGCCAGTAGTACCAGGGAGGGGGACTTAGCCAAAAACATTCAGTACTTC.

Written as DNA, the CDR3 is TGCGCCAGCAGCCAAGTGGAGGAGAGCTCCTATAATTCACCCCTCCACTTT. It yields the protein CASSQVEESSYNSPLHF. The chain recombines TRBV4-3 with TRBJ1-6; D call uncertain. The CDR3 covers 17 residues. V was shortened by 1 base and J by 0 bases, with 10 bases between the two germline ends. In germline, CDR1 is LGHNA, CDR2 YSLEER.

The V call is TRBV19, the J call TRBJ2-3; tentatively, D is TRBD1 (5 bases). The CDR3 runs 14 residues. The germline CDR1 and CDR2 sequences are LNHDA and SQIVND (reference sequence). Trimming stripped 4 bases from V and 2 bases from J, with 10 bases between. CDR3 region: CASSTQDSTDTQYF. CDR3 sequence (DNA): TGTGCCAGTAGTACACAGGATTCCACAGATACGCAGTATTTT.

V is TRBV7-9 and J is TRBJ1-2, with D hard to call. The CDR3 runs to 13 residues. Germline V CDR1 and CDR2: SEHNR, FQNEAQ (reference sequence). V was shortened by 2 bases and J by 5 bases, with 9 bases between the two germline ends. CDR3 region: CASSLSHKYGYTF. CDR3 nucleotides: TGTGCCAGCAGCTTATCCCACAAATATGGCTACACCTTC.

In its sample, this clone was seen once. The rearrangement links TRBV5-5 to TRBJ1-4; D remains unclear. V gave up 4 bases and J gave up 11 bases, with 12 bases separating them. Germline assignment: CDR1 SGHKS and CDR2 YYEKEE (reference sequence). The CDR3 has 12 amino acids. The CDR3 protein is CASSELSWKLFF. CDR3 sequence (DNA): TGTGCCAGCAGCGAGCTGAGCTGGAAACTGTTTTTT.

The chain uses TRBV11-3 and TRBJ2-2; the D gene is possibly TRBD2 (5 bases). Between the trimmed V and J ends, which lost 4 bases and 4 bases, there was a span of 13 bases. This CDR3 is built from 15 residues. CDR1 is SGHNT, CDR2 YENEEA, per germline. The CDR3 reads CASSSVSGSTGELFF. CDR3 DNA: TGTGCCAGCAGCTCTGTCTCGGGGTCCACCGGGGAGCTGTTTTTT.

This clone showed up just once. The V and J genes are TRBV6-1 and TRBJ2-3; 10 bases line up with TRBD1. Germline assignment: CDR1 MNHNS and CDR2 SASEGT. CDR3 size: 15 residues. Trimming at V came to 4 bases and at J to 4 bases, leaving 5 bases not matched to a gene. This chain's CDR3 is CASSGGQGFSDTQYF. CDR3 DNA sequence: TGTGCCAGCAGTGGGGGACAGGGGTTTTCAGATACGCAGTATTTT.

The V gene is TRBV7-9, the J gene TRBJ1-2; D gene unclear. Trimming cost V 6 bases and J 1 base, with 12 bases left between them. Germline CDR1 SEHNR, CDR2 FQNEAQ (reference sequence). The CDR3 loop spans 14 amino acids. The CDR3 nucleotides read TGTGCCAGCAGACAAACCGGGAGTAACTATGGCTACACCTTC. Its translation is CASRQTGSNYGYTF.

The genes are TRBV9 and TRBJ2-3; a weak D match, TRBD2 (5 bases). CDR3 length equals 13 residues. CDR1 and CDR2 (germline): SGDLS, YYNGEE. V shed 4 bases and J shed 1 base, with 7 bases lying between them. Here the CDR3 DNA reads TGTGCCAGCAGCTATAGCGGCACAGATACGCAGTATTTT. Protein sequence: CASSYSGTDTQYF.

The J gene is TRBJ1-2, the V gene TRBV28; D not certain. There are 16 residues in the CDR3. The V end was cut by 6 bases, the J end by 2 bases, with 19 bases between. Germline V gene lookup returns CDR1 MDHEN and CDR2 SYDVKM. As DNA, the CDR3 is TGTGCCAGCAGGTCCGACAAGCTAACCTCAAACTATGGCTACACCTTC. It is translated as CASRSDKLTSNYGYTF.

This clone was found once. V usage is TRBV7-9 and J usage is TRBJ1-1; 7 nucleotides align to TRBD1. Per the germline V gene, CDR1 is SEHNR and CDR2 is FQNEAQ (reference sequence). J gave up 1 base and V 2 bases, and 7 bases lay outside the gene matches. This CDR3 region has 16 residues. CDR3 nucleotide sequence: TGTGCCAGCAGCTTATGGACAGGTAGTGCGAACACTGAAGCTTTCTTT. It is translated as CASSLWTGSANTEAFF.

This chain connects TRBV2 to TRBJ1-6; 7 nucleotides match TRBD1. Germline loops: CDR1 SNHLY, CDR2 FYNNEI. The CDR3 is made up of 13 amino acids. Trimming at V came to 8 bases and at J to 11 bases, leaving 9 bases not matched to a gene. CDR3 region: CASGGTERAPLHF. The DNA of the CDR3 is TGTGCCAGCGGGGGGACAGAAAGGGCACCCCTCCACTTT. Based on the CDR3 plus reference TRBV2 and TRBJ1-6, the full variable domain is EPEVTQTPSHQVTQMGQEVILRCVPISNHLYFYWYRQILGQKVEFLVSFYNNEISEKSEIFDDQFSVERPDGSNFTLKIRSTKLEDSAMYFCASGGTERAPLHFGNGTRLTVT.